This T cell receptor (beta chain) was captured by sequencing in a study of cytomegalovirus exposure and HLA in healthy donors. The PCR had 60 Vbeta and 13 Jbeta primers. Repertoires were generated with immunoSEQ multiplex PCR, while TCRdb's copy carries only in-frame clones and drops some. The data hold roughly 140,000 clones, with 50% to 75% observed a single time. A remark on this clone: Its target is not known.

CDR1 is PRHDT and CDR2 is FYEKMQ in the germline V gene (reference sequence). The CDR3 covers 18 residues. With 5 bases removed from V and 0 bases from J, the gap between germline ends came to 17 bases. Whole-study findings and limits: Sequencing likely generated an artifact that appeared as a cluster of highly shared sequence variants.

The chain uses TRBV13 and TRBJ2-6; tentative D call: TRBD1 (6 bases). The receptor was isolated from a woman aged 25 to 39 in good health and CMV-seropositive. Sequenced sample: PBMCs. The CDR3 loop is CASSPRTGHLSGANVLTF. DNA of the CDR3: TGTGCCAGCAGCCCCCGGACGGGACACCTCTCTGGGGCCAACGTCCTGACTTTC.